The 14 T cell receptor beta chains given below trace back to one sample, sequenced in a study of CD4 T cells in relation to SARS-CoV-2 and coronaviruses. CD4+ T cells from unexposed donors were obtained before the COVID-19 pandemic (2011-2018). After approximately ten days of culture, CD4+ T cells were isolated. Using immunoSEQ multiplex PCR, the repertoire was profiled, and TCRdb retains in-frame clones only, with some absent. This table holds around 32,000 clones, about three quarters found once. Antigen specificity for these receptors is unknown. Sequenced: CD4+ T cells from PBMCs, cultured in vitro. These receptor sequences come from a human donor in good health.

CDR3 DNA: TGTGCCAGCAGACGTGGACAGGTGATAAATGAAAAACTGTTTTTT. It specifies CASRRGQVINEKLFF. The rearrangement joins TRBV7-9 to TRBJ1-4, with 7 bases matching TRBD1. With 6 bases clipped from V and 5 bases from J, the junction kept 9 bases outside the gene matches. Germline values: CDR1 SEHNR, CDR2 FQNEAQ (reference sequence). The CDR3 runs to 15 residues.

The chain links TRBV7-2 to TRBJ1-5; D not resolved. This CDR3 is built from 13 residues. Trimming left V 4 bases short and J 5 bases short, with 9 bases between. Per the germline V gene, CDR1 is SGHTA and CDR2 is FQGNSA. Written as DNA, the CDR3 is TGTGCCAGCAGCTCTAGGACGGATCAGCCCCAGCATTTT. Translated: CASSSRTDQPQHF.

This clone has only a few counts. The V call is TRBV4-2, the J call TRBJ2-7; D is uncertain. V lost 1 base, J lost 6 bases, and 10 bases lay in between. Germline CDR1 reads LGHNA; CDR2 reads YNFKEQ. This CDR3 region has 13 residues. CDR3 sequence reads: CASSQVAGREQYF. The CDR3 nucleotides are TGTGCCAGCAGCCAAGTTGCAGGCCGCGAGCAGTACTTC.

The genes are TRBV4-3 and TRBJ2-3; TRBD2 matches at 10 bases. The V segment lost 3 bases and the J segment 6 bases; nucleotides outside the gene matches: 6. Germline V gene sequence: CDR1 LGHNA, CDR2 YSLEER. This CDR3 region has 15 residues. The CDR3, as DNA: TGCGCCAGCAGCCAGTATAGCGGGGGGAAGGATACGCAGTATTTT. Protein product: CASSQYSGGKDTQYF.

The chain carries TRBV11-2 and TRBJ2-3; 10 bases match TRBD1. V trimming: 5 bases; J trimming: 1 base; junction bases outside the gene matches: 6. The CDR3 runs to 16 residues. The germline gives CDR1 SGHAT, CDR2 FQNNGV. Here the CDR3 DNA reads TGTGCCAGCAGCGTCACCGGGACAGGGGGCACAGATACGCAGTATTTT. Translating it yields CASSVTGTGGTDTQYF.

V gene TRBV4-3 combines with J gene TRBJ1-4; 8 bases fit TRBD1. The germline V gene has CDR1 LGHNA and CDR2 YSLEER. The CDR3 consists of 19 residues. With V trimmed by 0 bases and J by 0 bases, 9 bases remained unmatched. CDR3 protein: CASSQERQGARTTNEKLFF. DNA for the CDR3: TGCGCCAGCAGCCAAGAACGGCAGGGGGCGCGAACAACTAATGAAAAACTGTTTTTT.

The V and J genes are TRBV27 and TRBJ2-4, with no clear D. CDR3 length: 14 amino acids. Germline V gene lookup returns CDR1 MNHEY and CDR2 SMNVEV (reference sequence). With 5 bases removed from V and 3 bases from J, the gap between germline ends came to 11 bases. The CDR3 region has the DNA TGTGCCAGCAGTCCCCAGTGGGACAAAAACATTCAGTACTTC. This sequence encodes CASSPQWDKNIQYF.

The rearrangement joins TRBV7-2 to TRBJ1-6, with D uncertain. V shed 1 base and J shed 16 bases, with 8 bases lying between them. Germline CDR1 is SGHTA and CDR2 is FQGNSA. CDR3 length equals 11 residues. CDR3 DNA: TGTGCCAGCAGCTTAGGACAACTTCTCCACTTT. It translates to CASSLGQLLHF.

The CDR3 sequence: CASSLAAAQGRFPTF. The CDR3 nucleotides read TGTGCCAGCAGCTTAGCAGCCGCCCAGGGACGTTTCCCGACCTTC. V is TRBV7-2 and J is TRBJ1-2; the D gene is possibly TRBD1 (5 bases). The germline gives CDR1 SGHTA, CDR2 FQGNSA. Trimming cost V 0 bases and J 14 bases, with 22 bases left between them. The CDR3 sequence is 15 residues long.

This clone was found a few times. This sequence joins TRBV5-1 and TRBJ2-5, with D possibly TRBD1 on 6 matching bases. CDR3 size: 15 residues. Germline V lookup: CDR1 SGHRS, CDR2 YFSETQ. V was shortened by 4 bases and J by 7 bases, with 20 bases between the two germline ends. The CDR3 DNA reads TGCGCCAGCAGCCTTGGCCAGGGGCCCCGGAGGACCCAGTACTTC. It specifies CASSLGQGPRRTQYF.

This clone was seen only once. This chain links TRBV7-2 with TRBJ2-3; no clear D. V was shortened by 4 bases and J by 4 bases, with 9 bases between the two germline ends. The germline gives CDR1 SGHTA, CDR2 FQGNSA. The CDR3 runs to 13 residues. CDR3 coding DNA: TGTGCCAGCAGCTCCCCCTCCCCAGATACGCAGTATTTT. Its translation is CASSSPSPDTQYF.

V gene TRBV4-3 combines with J gene TRBJ2-7, with TRBD2 identical over 13 bases. The CDR3 has 19 residues. The germline CDR1 and CDR2 sequences are LGHNA and YSLEER. V lost 3 bases to trimming and J lost 0 bases; unmatched junction nucleotides: 11. The CDR3 nucleotides read TGCGCCAGCAGCCATCACCGCGGGACTAGCGGGACCAGCTCCTACGAGCAGTACTTC. It translates to CASSHHRGTSGTSSYEQYF.

This chain uses TRBV19 with TRBJ1-1; D unresolved. Germline V gives CDR1 LNHDA, CDR2 SQIVND (reference sequence). This CDR3 is 13 amino acids long. V lost 2 bases, J lost 7 bases, and 11 bases lay in between. The CDR3 reads CASSILNGREAFF. The CDR3 DNA reads TGTGCCAGTAGTATATTGAACGGCCGTGAAGCTTTCTTT.

This clone has only a few counts. The chain employs TRBV2 and TRBJ1-6; D gene ambiguous. This CDR3 is built from 15 residues. Germline assignment: CDR1 SNHLY and CDR2 FYNNEI. V was clipped by 11 bases and J by 0 bases, with 14 bases between them. CDR3 in amino acids: CAGRLGSSYNSPLHF. The DNA for the CDR3 is TGTGCCGGTCGTCTTGGGAGCTCCTATAATTCACCCCTCCACTTT.